The 10 T cell receptor beta chains below all came from one sample that was sequenced in a study of T-cell reconstitution after alpha-beta-depleted transplantation in children (dated by TCRdb to the mid-2010s). The sample's time point label is to be understood as: day 60 (about 2 months) after transplantation. This specimen's treatment or condition label, interpreted: allogeneic hematopoietic cell transplantation with graft depleted of TCRalphabeta T cells and CD19 B cells. The method was PCR. The instrument given in TCRdb is Illumina HiSeq 2500. TCR libraries were prepared with molecular barcoding, using unique molecular identifiers to normalize TCRbeta repertoire quantification. TCRdb cleaned the public reads at Q25 with fastp, built clones with MiXCR and kept in-frame beta chains. Records with the same CDR3 protein are collapsed into one entry carrying the most frequent genes and DNA. The sample table records roughly 100,000 distinct CDR3 sequences; 4.5% to 7.5% of these occur just once. The top ten hold around 5.6% of the sample.

This material consisted of PBMCs, mostly from graft donor cells, taken 60 days after TCRalphabeta/CD19-depleted stem cell transplant. These receptors came from a female patient aged 2-10 years who had a stem cell transplant for Fanconi anemia, so the T cells may come from the graft donor.

This clonotype showed up many times. DNA for the CDR3: TGTGCCAGCAGTCATAACGGTTATAGCAATCAGCCCCAGCATTTT. It encodes CASSHNGYSNQPQHF. The V and J genes are TRBV12-3 or TRBV12-4 and TRBJ1-5; D is undetermined. CDR3 length: 15 amino acids. Trimming removed 5 bases from V and 0 bases from J, with 11 bases in between.

In this sample, this clonotype turned up many times. CDR3 DNA: TGTGCCAGCAGCTTGCTTAGCGGGAGTATCGACGAGCAGTACTTC. Encoded protein: CASSLLSGSIDEQYF. This chain uses TRBV5-5 with TRBJ2-7; 9 positions match TRBD2. This CDR3 region has 15 residues. CDR1 and CDR2 from the germline V gene are SGHKS and YYEKEE (reference sequence). V lost 1 base to trimming and J lost 5 bases; unmatched junction nucleotides: 7.

There are many counts of this clonotype. The genes are TRBV28 and TRBJ2-5; D uncertain. This CDR3 is built from 13 residues. The germline CDR1 and CDR2 sequences are MDHEN and SYDVKM. V lost 2 bases, J lost 1 base, and 5 bases lay in between. Here the CDR3 reads CASSLLSQETQYF. CDR3 bases: TGTGCCAGCAGTTTACTTTCCCAAGAGACCCAGTACTTC.

Many counts were recorded for this clonotype. The chain has TRBV7-9 and TRBJ2-1; D is ambiguous. Germline-derived CDR1 and CDR2 are SEHNR and FQNEAQ (reference sequence). The CDR3 runs 10 residues. Trimming removed 5 bases from V and 7 bases from J, with 3 bases in between. For the CDR3, the DNA is TGTGCCAGCAGCCGAAATGAGCAGTTCTTC. This encodes CASSRNEQFF.

This clonotype was counted at least ten times. The chain employs TRBV7-9 and TRBJ2-1; 14 bases align to TRBD2. Germline lookup yields CDR1 SEHNR and CDR2 FQNEAQ (reference sequence). The CDR3 is 17 residues long. Germline trimming cut 3 bases from V and 8 bases from J; bases unmatched to any gene: 9. CDR3 in DNA: TGTGCCAGCAGCTTTAGTGGGACTAGCGGGAGTGTCCATGAGCAGTTCTTC. Encoded protein: CASSFSGTSGSVHEQFF.

This clonotype turned up a few times. This chain connects TRBV27 to TRBJ2-7; 10 bases align to TRBD2. The CDR3 contains 15 residues. The germline V gene encodes CDR1 MNHEY and CDR2 SMNVEV (reference sequence). V lost 5 bases to trimming and J lost 1 base; unmatched junction nucleotides: 5. For the CDR3, the DNA is TGTGCCAGCAGTCCTCTAGCGGGGGCATCCTACGAGCAGTACTTC. Protein: CASSPLAGASYEQYF.

The sample holds many counts of this clonotype. The chain couples TRBV5-1 to TRBJ2-3, with 11 positions matching TRBD2. From germline, CDR1 is SGHRS and CDR2 YFSETQ. The length of the CDR3 is 14 residues. The junction had 3 bases not matched to a gene; V was cut back by 4 bases and J by 5 bases. This CDR3 is CASSIGTSGDTQYF. CDR3 coding DNA: TGCGCCAGCAGCATCGGGACTAGCGGAGATACGCAGTATTTT.

This clonotype was seen at least ten times. The chain combines TRBV7-3 with TRBJ2-3; unclear D gene. The germline V gene has CDR1 SGHTA and CDR2 FQGTGA. The CDR3 covers 17 residues. The V and J ends lost 1 base and 1 base respectively, with 15 bases between them. The CDR3 loop is CASSLKVWARGTDTQYF. In nucleotides, the CDR3 is TGTGCCAGCAGCTTAAAGGTTTGGGCGCGTGGCACAGATACGCAGTATTTT.

This clonotype has at least ten counts. CDR3 coding DNA: TGTGCCAGCAGTTCCTGGAAAAACCTACTGAGCTCCTACGAGCAGTACTTC. Encoded protein: CASSSWKNLLSSYEQYF. The chain is built from TRBV27 and TRBJ2-7; D uncertain. This CDR3 is 17 amino acids long. Trimming shortened V by 4 bases and J by 0 bases, and 19 bases separated the two germline ends. From germline, CDR1 is MNHEY and CDR2 SMNVEV (reference sequence).

This clonotype was counted many times. The chain uses TRBV2 and TRBJ2-2; 14 nucleotides line up with TRBD2. V was pared by 8 bases and J by 13 bases, with 6 bases of the junction left unmatched. The CDR3 sequence is 13 residues long. Germline V gives CDR1 SNHLY, CDR2 FYNNEI. The CDR3 sequence is CASEGLAGGGLFF. The CDR3 coding sequence is TGTGCCAGCGAAGGACTAGCGGGAGGAGGGCTGTTTTTT.